Listed here are 26 T cell receptor beta chains from one sample, sequenced in a study of T cells in Graves' hyperthyroidism and ophthalmopathy. RNA transcripts yielded amplified TCR beta CDR3 regions. The study used the HTBI primer set for a first-round RT-PCR of the TCR CDR3. TCRdb used MiXCR to reprocess the multiplex PCR reads, holding one entry per CDR3 protein. The sample consists of 90,000 to 120,000 distinct CDR3 sequences, approximately 15% of them appearing once. The sequenced sample was blood. The receptors here all came from a woman between 50 and 59 years old with Graves' hyperthyroidism.

This clonotype has ten or more counts. This rearrangement joins TRBV28 to TRBJ2-1; D is ambiguous. Germline V gene sequence: CDR1 MDHEN, CDR2 SYDVKM. V was pared by 3 bases and J by 8 bases, with 11 bases between. The CDR3 is 13 amino acids. The CDR3: CASSLTRSYEQFF. The CDR3 DNA reads TGTGCCAGCAGTTTGACCCGGAGCTATGAGCAGTTCTTC.

This clonotype was counted ten times or more. The chain is built from TRBV15 and TRBJ2-5, with 7 bases matching TRBD1. This CDR3 is 13 amino acids long. The germline V gene encodes CDR1 LNHNV and CDR2 YYDKDF (reference sequence). J gave up 2 bases and V 8 bases, and 5 bases lay outside the gene matches. CDR3 sequence reads: CATDTGAQETQYF. In DNA form, the CDR3 reads TGTGCCACCGACACAGGGGCGCAAGAGACCCAGTACTTC.

The table lists this clonotype with many counts. The chain uses TRBV6-2 or TRBV6-3 and TRBJ2-5; D is uncertain. This CDR3 has 14 residues. Trimming shortened V by 7 bases and J by 5 bases, and 17 bases separated the two germline ends. CDR1 is MNHEY and CDR2 is SVGEGT in the germline V gene. The DNA for the CDR3 is TGTGCCAGCACCTTGTTCGGCGGTCGGGAGACCCAGTACTTC. Its translation is CASTLFGGRETQYF.

This clonotype was recorded many times. This chain connects TRBV12-3 or TRBV12-4 to TRBJ1-5, with D possibly TRBD1 on 6 matching bases. The CDR3 contains 15 residues. Trimming stripped 1 base from V and 4 bases from J, with 11 bases between. The CDR3 coding sequence is TGTGCCAGCAGTTTAGAGGGACACAAAAATCAGCCCCAGCATTTT. Amino acids: CASSLEGHKNQPQHF.

This clonotype has at least ten counts. J is TRBJ2-1 and V is TRBV11-1, with no clear D. Trimming removed 0 bases at V and 8 bases at J, with 11 bases between. The CDR3 consists of 14 residues. CDR1 is SGHAT and CDR2 is FQDESV in the germline V gene (reference sequence). The CDR3 protein is CASSLALRVHEQFF. CDR3 sequence (DNA): TGTGCCAGCAGCTTAGCGCTTAGGGTCCATGAGCAGTTCTTC.

In this sample, this clonotype turned up many times. The chain recombines TRBV7-2 with TRBJ2-7; 7 nucleotides line up with TRBD1. There are 15 residues in the CDR3. The V and J ends lost 1 base and 4 bases, in that order; junction bases with no gene match: 7. Germline lookup yields CDR1 SGHTA and CDR2 FQGNSA. CDR3 nucleotides: TGTGCCAGCAGCTTAGTAGGGGGCGACCTTTACGAGCAGTACTTC. It translates to CASSLVGGDLYEQYF.

This clonotype has ten or more counts. This chain uses TRBV9 with TRBJ1-2, with a possible D match to TRBD1 (5 bases). The CDR3 contains 17 residues. Germline CDR1 and CDR2: SGDLS and YYNGEE. Trimming left V 4 bases short and J 5 bases short, with 24 bases between. CDR3 amino acids: CASSSSSGGYGGYGYTF. DNA of the CDR3: TGTGCCAGCAGCTCCTCAAGTGGGGGGTACGGGGGATATGGCTACACCTTC.

The V gene is TRBV20-1, the J gene TRBJ2-1; a weak D match, TRBD1 (7 bases). The germline V gene has CDR1 DFQATT and CDR2 SNEGSKA (reference sequence). This CDR3 spans 13 amino acids. V lost 5 bases and J 7 bases, leaving 15 bases between the germline ends. CDR3 DNA: TGCAGTGCTCGCAGGGGGGAACGGAATGAGCAGTTCTTC. Its protein product is CSARRGERNEQFF.

This clonotype was seen repeatedly, ten times or more. V and J are TRBV28 and TRBJ2-6, with D unclear. Trimming removed 2 bases from V and 0 bases from J, with 11 bases in between. The CDR3 spans 17 residues. The germline gives CDR1 MDHEN, CDR2 SYDVKM. For the CDR3, the DNA is TGTGCCAGCAGTTTAACTTACGGACCCTCTGGGGCCAACGTCCTGACTTTC. This encodes CASSLTYGPSGANVLTF.

In this sample, this clonotype turned up many times. CDR3 protein: CSASRLAGGFIEQFF. The DNA of the CDR3 is TGCAGTGCTTCCCGACTAGCGGGAGGTTTTATTGAGCAGTTCTTC. The genes are TRBV20-1 and TRBJ2-1; 13 bases fit TRBD2. CDR3 length: 15 residues. Trimming cost V 5 bases and J 9 bases; bases outside gene matches: 10. Germline V lookup: CDR1 DFQATT, CDR2 SNEGSKA (reference sequence).

At least ten counts were recorded for this clonotype. V gene TRBV19 combines with J gene TRBJ1-1; 8 bases agree with TRBD1. The CDR3 has 15 residues. The trim removed 6 bases at V and 4 bases at J, leaving 10 bases unmatched. Germline CDR1 is LNHDA and CDR2 is SQIVND (reference sequence). CDR3 residues: CASRPTGGKGTEAFF. CDR3 nucleotide sequence: TGTGCCAGTAGACCTACAGGGGGTAAGGGCACTGAAGCTTTCTTT.

This clonotype was observed many times. The chain links TRBV20-1 to TRBJ2-1, with TRBD2 matching over 9 bases. Germline loops: CDR1 DFQATT, CDR2 SNEGSKA (reference sequence). V dropped 0 bases and J dropped 4; count of bases not matched to a gene: 7. The CDR3 consists of 16 residues. CDR3 amino acids: CSARDWASGDYNEQFF. The CDR3, as DNA: TGCAGTGCTAGAGATTGGGCTAGCGGGGATTACAATGAGCAGTTCTTC.

This clonotype came up many times. The V and J genes are TRBV4-1 and TRBJ2-5; 7 bases align to TRBD1. The junction had 6 bases not matched to a gene; V was cut back by 4 bases and J by 1 base. Germline values: CDR1 MGHRA, CDR2 YSYEKL. The CDR3 is 15 amino acids. The CDR3 region has the DNA TGCGCCAGCAGCCGAGGGGGCGGAGTCCAAGAGACCCAGTACTTC. As protein: CASSRGGGVQETQYF.

The sample holds many counts of this clonotype. V is TRBV28 and J is TRBJ2-1; weak D call: TRBD2 (5 bases). Trimming shortened V by 5 bases and J by 5 bases, and 13 bases separated the two germline ends. Per the germline V gene, CDR1 is MDHEN and CDR2 is SYDVKM. CDR3 size: 14 residues. The CDR3 region is CASSLPGNDNEQFF. The CDR3 coding sequence is TGTGCCAGCAGTCTCCCGGGAAACGACAATGAGCAGTTCTTC.

This clonotype has a count of ten or more. The chain carries TRBV6-1 and TRBJ2-7; 8 bases match TRBD1. Unmatched junction bases numbered 14, after V lost 6 bases and J lost 4 bases. The CDR3 has 16 residues. Germline V gene lookup returns CDR1 MNHNS and CDR2 SASEGT. The CDR3 DNA is TGTGCCAGCAGCAAAGACAAGCCAGGACAGGGATACGAGCAGTACGTC. It yields the protein CASSKDKPGQGYEQYV.

This clonotype was detected ten times or more. The chain uses TRBV30 and TRBJ2-7, with 8 bases fitting TRBD1. Per germline, CDR1 GTSNPN and CDR2 SVGIG (reference sequence). This CDR3 comprises 13 residues. Trimming cost V 1 base and J 7 bases; bases outside gene matches: 6. The CDR3 region is CAWSESRDREQYF. In nucleotides, the CDR3 is TGTGCCTGGAGTGAGTCCCGGGACAGGGAGCAGTACTTC.

This clonotype came up many times. The chain uses TRBV11-2 and TRBJ2-1; 11 positions match TRBD2. Germline trimming cut 5 bases from V and 14 bases from J; bases unmatched to any gene: 8. CDR1 and CDR2 (germline): SGHAT, FQNNGV. The CDR3 is made up of 13 amino acids. CDR3 bases: TGTGCCAGCAGCCCCGGGACTAGCGGCGCGGAGTTCTTC. It translates to CASSPGTSGAEFF.

This clonotype was recorded many times. V gene TRBV9 combines with J gene TRBJ1-5, with D perhaps matching TRBD1 (6 bases). The CDR3 consists of 15 residues. Germline V gene lookup returns CDR1 SGDLS and CDR2 YYNGEE. Trimming removed 4 bases from V and 5 bases from J, with 16 bases in between. The CDR3 DNA sequence: TGTGCCAGCAGCACCTCCGGGACACCCTATCAGCCCCAGCATTTT. The encoded protein is CASSTSGTPYQPQHF. Full variable domain (rest looked up from reference TRBV9 and TRBJ1-5): DSGVTQTPKHLITATGQRVTLRCSPRSGDLSVYWYQQSLDQGLQFLIQYYNGEERAKGNILERFSAQQFPDLHSELNLSSLELGDSALYFCASSTSGTPYQPQHFGDGTRLSIL.

This clonotype was seen many times. This rearrangement joins TRBV14 to TRBJ1-2, with 8 bases lining up with TRBD1. The CDR3 runs 14 residues. The V gene's germline CDR1 is SGHDN and CDR2 FVKESK. V shed 1 base, J shed 3 bases, and the junction held 1 base outside the gene matches. CDR3 in amino acids: CASSQATGDYGYTF. The CDR3 coding sequence is TGTGCCAGCAGCCAAGCGACAGGGGACTATGGCTACACCTTC.

The rearrangement uses TRBV20-1 and TRBJ2-7, with D perhaps matching TRBD2 (5 bases). Germline V CDR1 and CDR2: DFQATT, SNEGSKA (reference sequence). The CDR3 spans 15 residues. V was cut by 6 bases and J by 0 bases, with 18 bases left in between. The CDR3 sequence: CSAPPRTRSSYEQYF. The CDR3 region has the DNA TGCAGTGCCCCCCCCCGGACTCGGAGCTCCTACGAGCAGTACTTC.

Many counts were recorded for this clonotype. J is TRBJ1-1 and V is TRBV25-1; D not certain. The CDR3 has 13 residues. The germline V and J ends were trimmed by 4 bases and 1 base, with 7 bases remaining between them. Germline assignment: CDR1 MGHDK and CDR2 SYGVNS. The CDR3 loop is CASSVAGNTEAFF. Written as DNA, the CDR3 is TGTGCCAGCAGTGTTGCCGGGAACACTGAAGCTTTCTTT. Based on the CDR3 plus reference TRBV25-1 and TRBJ1-1, the full variable domain is EADIYQTPRYLVIGTGKKITLECSQTMGHDKMYWYQQDPGMELHLIHYSYGVNSTEKGDLSSESTVSRIRTEHFPLTLESARPSHTSQYLCASSVAGNTEAFFGQGTRLTVV.

Many counts were recorded for this clonotype. The genes are TRBV14 and TRBJ1-1; D is ambiguous. Trimming removed 0 bases at V and 5 bases at J, with 10 bases between. Germline V CDR1 and CDR2: SGHDN, FVKESK. The CDR3 spans 14 residues. The CDR3 DNA is TGTGCCAGCAGCCAAGACTGGGTGAGGACTGAAGCTTTCTTT. This gives the protein CASSQDWVRTEAFF.

Only a few counts were recorded for this clonotype. The chain has TRBV6-5 and TRBJ1-4; D is undetermined. The germline CDR1 and CDR2 sequences are MNHEY and SVGAGI. The CDR3 has 17 residues. The V end lost 0 bases, the J end lost 0 bases, and 11 bases lay between the germline ends. CDR3 nucleotides: TGTGCCAGCAGTTACTCGGCCCAGACCGCAACTAATGAAAAACTGTTTTTT. Translating it yields CASSYSAQTATNEKLFF.

This clonotype showed up many times. The chain employs TRBV27 and TRBJ2-1; TRBD1 might be the D (6 bases). Trimming took 7 bases from V and 8 from J, leaving 12 bases between them. Germline V gene data show CDR1 as MNHEY and CDR2 as SMNVEV (reference sequence). The CDR3 is made up of 12 amino acids. DNA for the CDR3: TGTGCCAGCACAGGGGCCATGTATGAGCAGTTCTTC. This sequence encodes CASTGAMYEQFF.

This clonotype was counted ten times or more. The J gene is TRBJ1-5, the V gene TRBV12-3 or TRBV12-4, with D possibly TRBD1 on 6 matching bases. Deletions cut 3 bases from V and 7 bases from J, with 13 bases between. The CDR3 loop spans 14 amino acids. This CDR3 is CASSLGGSGQPQHF. For the CDR3, the DNA is TGTGCCAGCAGTTTGGGGGGCTCTGGGCAGCCCCAGCATTTT.

The V gene is TRBV2, the J gene TRBJ2-7; no firm D call. The germline CDR1 and CDR2 sequences are SNHLY and FYNNEI. The CDR3 contains 12 residues. V lost 5 bases and J lost 1, with 6 bases in between. The CDR3 bases are TGTGCCAGCAGTTTTTATTCCTACGAGCAGTACTTC. It yields the protein CASSFYSYEQYF.